What follows describes a single T cell receptor beta chain. The data are from a study of long-term antiretroviral therapy in people with HIV. Assay version v3.0 of immunoSEQ was used, and it was run at survey level. The method was immunoSEQ multiplex PCR; TCRdb's version includes in-frame clones alone and lacks a portion of them. The sample carries 35,000 to 45,000 clones, about 86% recorded once. The source of this sequence is a young woman with HIV. Material: unsorted PBMCs, obtained just before starting antiretroviral therapy.

Written as DNA, the CDR3 is TGTGCCAGCAGCCCGCAGGGGGGACCAAAGGAGGGTAGCAATGAGCAGTTCTTC. Protein: CASSPQGGPKEGSNEQFF. The rearrangement links TRBV5-4 to TRBJ2-1; perhaps TRBD1 as D (7 bases). The CDR3 runs to 18 residues. V lost 4 bases, J lost 6 bases, and 26 bases lay in between. Germline V gene sequence: CDR1 SGHNT, CDR2 YYREEE (reference sequence).